This passage covers 17 T cell receptor beta chains from one sample sequenced in a study of shared clonotypes between healthy human individuals. Repertoires were generated with immunoSEQ multiplex PCR, while TCRdb's copy carries only in-frame clones and drops some. The sample comprises about 2.4 million clones, 90% to 95% of which are singletons, and about 0.13% rests with the top ten. Source material: naive CD4+ T cells sorted from blood. Documented subset: CD45RA+ positively selected. The origin of the receptors is a man in his late teens or twenties in good health.

The rearrangement uses TRBV19 and TRBJ2-1; D is ambiguous. Germline V lookup: CDR1 LNHDA, CDR2 SQIVND (reference sequence). The CDR3 contains 13 residues. V lost 2 bases and J lost 5, with 7 bases in between. The CDR3 sequence: CASSINTHNEQFF. The CDR3 DNA reads TGTGCCAGTAGTATAAACACCCACAATGAGCAGTTCTTC.

The V gene is TRBV14, the J gene TRBJ1-6, with a possible D match to TRBD1 (6 bases). Per the germline V gene, CDR1 is SGHDN and CDR2 is FVKESK. The CDR3 runs to 15 residues. V lost 4 bases to trimming and J lost 7 bases, with 14 bases between them. The CDR3 DNA reads as TGTGCCAGCAGCCGACTTGCAGGGGCAAATTCACCCCTCCACTTT. The encoded protein is CASSRLAGANSPLHF.

The V call is TRBV7-2, the J call TRBJ2-1; D unresolved. Between the trimmed V and J ends, which lost 1 base and 9 bases, there was a span of 7 bases. The CDR3 runs to 12 residues. Germline values: CDR1 SGHTA, CDR2 FQGNSA. Written as DNA, the CDR3 is TGTGCCAGCAGCTTAGTTACGGGTGAGCAGTTCTTC. Translation: CASSLVTGEQFF.

The chain carries TRBV11-2 and TRBJ2-7; 7 bases map to TRBD1. The CDR3 totals 15 residues. The ends lost 4 bases at V and 4 bases at J; junction bases unmatched: 10. Germline V gene sequence: CDR1 SGHAT, CDR2 FQNNGV. Here the CDR3 DNA reads TGTGCCAGCAGCTCGCAAGGGGGCCCCATGTACGAGCAGTACTTC. Encoded protein: CASSSQGGPMYEQYF.

This clone appeared a single time. The chain combines TRBV5-4 with TRBJ1-2; 7 bases are shared with TRBD1. The J segment lost 7 bases and the V segment lost 5 bases, leaving 5 bases of the junction unmatched. The CDR3 contains 12 residues. Per germline, CDR1 SGHNT and CDR2 YYREEE (reference sequence). The CDR3 loop reads CASSRDRAGYTF. As DNA, the CDR3 is TGTGCCAGCAGTCGAGACAGGGCTGGCTACACCTTC.

The chain recombines TRBV10-2 with TRBJ2-2; D possibly corresponds to TRBD1 (5 bases). Germline V CDR1 and CDR2: WSHSY, SAAADI. Deletions cut 3 bases from V and 6 bases from J, with 11 bases between. CDR3 size: 14 residues. The CDR3 loop reads CASSDPGIPGELFF. The DNA for the CDR3 is TGCGCCAGCAGTGATCCAGGGATCCCCGGGGAGCTGTTTTTT.

This chain joins TRBV27 and TRBJ1-1; TRBD1 matches at 11 bases. Germline CDR1 is MNHEY and CDR2 is SMNVEV (reference sequence). The CDR3 spans 14 residues. Losses at the gene ends were 6 bases for V and 8 bases for J; bases not matched to a gene: 8. The CDR3 nucleotides read TGTGCCAGCAGCTCCGGGACAGGGGGACTCGAAGCTTTCTTT. Protein product: CASSSGTGGLEAFF.

The genes are TRBV30 and TRBJ2-7; 9 bases fit TRBD1. V dropped 2 bases and J dropped 9; count of bases not matched to a gene: 8. CDR1 GTSNPN and CDR2 SVGIG come from the germline V gene (reference sequence). This CDR3 contains 13 residues. CDR3 in DNA: TGTGCCTGGAGTCCCGACAGGGGGAAAGCGCAGTACTTC. As protein: CAWSPDRGKAQYF.

Worth noting for this clone: The same CDR3 arises from other DNA sequences in this sample as well. The V call is TRBV2, the J call TRBJ1-5; 11 nucleotides align to TRBD1. Germline assignment: CDR1 SNHLY and CDR2 FYNNEI. V gave up 5 bases and J gave up 6 bases; unmatched junction bases: 3. The CDR3 spans 14 residues. The CDR3 coding sequence is TGTGCCAGCAGTCGGACAGGGGGCGGTCAGCCCCAGCATTTT. Encoded protein: CASSRTGGGQPQHF. The entire variable domain, with the rest obtained from reference TRBV2 and TRBJ1-5, is as follows: EPEVTQTPSHQVTQMGQEVILRCVPISNHLYFYWYRQILGQKVEFLVSFYNNEISEKSEIFDDQFSVERPDGSNFTLKIRSTKLEDSAMYFCASSRTGGGQPQHFGDGTRLSIL.

The chain links TRBV25-1 to TRBJ1-3; D is unresolved. V lost 7 bases and J 3 bases, leaving 4 bases between the germline ends. The CDR3 contains 11 residues. CDR1 and CDR2 (germline): MGHDK, SYGVNS. CDR3 in amino acids: CASKYGNTIYF. CDR3 nucleotide sequence: TGTGCCAGCAAGTATGGAAACACCATATATTTT. The variable domain in full, completed from reference TRBV25-1 and TRBJ1-3, reads EADIYQTPRYLVIGTGKKITLECSQTMGHDKMYWYQQDPGMELHLIHYSYGVNSTEKGDLSSESTVSRIRTEHFPLTLESARPSHTSQYLCASKYGNTIYFGEGSWLTVV.

Concerning this clone itself: The sample contains more than one DNA sequence encoding this CDR3. The V gene is TRBV18, the J gene TRBJ2-3; 10 bases align to TRBD2. The germline V gene has CDR1 KGHSH and CDR2 LQKENI. V lost 3 bases to trimming and J lost 1 base; unmatched junction nucleotides: 1. This CDR3 is built from 15 residues. The CDR3 bases are TGTGCCAGCTCACCGCTAGCGGGAGGCACAGATACGCAGTATTTT. Translation: CASSPLAGGTDTQYF.

The gene calls are TRBV13 and TRBJ2-1; 11 bases align to TRBD2. The ends lost 5 bases at V and 3 bases at J; junction bases unmatched: 9. The CDR3 sequence is 17 residues long. Germline V gene data show CDR1 as PRHDT and CDR2 as FYEKMQ (reference sequence). The CDR3 here is CASSPLTSGAFYNEQFF. CDR3 nucleotides: TGTGCCAGCAGCCCTTTGACTAGCGGGGCCTTCTACAATGAGCAGTTCTTC.

The V and J genes are TRBV10-3 and TRBJ2-1, with TRBD1 matching 10 bases. V was pared by 2 bases and J by 6 bases, with 4 bases of the junction left unmatched. This CDR3 has 15 amino acids. Per germline, CDR1 ENHRY and CDR2 SYGVKD. The CDR3 sequence is CAISEGTGAFNEQFF. The CDR3, as DNA: TGTGCCATCAGTGAGGGGACAGGGGCGTTCAATGAGCAGTTCTTC.

This chain's CDR3 is CASSPAGGSGANVLTF. CDR3 coding DNA: TGTGCCAGTAGTCCAGCAGGAGGCTCTGGGGCCAACGTCCTGACTTTC. The J gene is TRBJ2-6, the V gene TRBV19, with a weak D call TRBD2 (5 bases). The CDR3 extends over 16 amino acids. V was pared by 5 bases and J by 0 bases, with 11 bases between. Germline CDR1 LNHDA, CDR2 SQIVND (reference sequence).

The V call is TRBV11-2, the J call TRBJ2-2; D possibly corresponds to TRBD1 (5 bases). V was trimmed by 7 bases and J by 1 base, leaving 10 bases between them. The CDR3 has 14 residues. CDR1 is SGHAT and CDR2 is FQNNGV in the germline V gene. The CDR3 nucleotides read TGTGCCAGCACCCGACAGCAGAACACCGGGGAGCTGTTTTTT. This codes for CASTRQQNTGELFF. Filled out from reference TRBV11-2 and TRBJ2-2, the complete variable domain reads EAGVAQSPRYKIIEKRQSVAFWCNPISGHATLYWYQQILGQGPKLLIQFQNNGVVDDSQLPKDRFSAERLKGVDSTLKIQPAKLEDSAVYLCASTRQQNTGELFFGEGSRLTVL.

The CDR3: CASGTGAKNIQYF. CDR3 nucleotide sequence: TGTGCCAGCGGGACAGGGGCCAAAAACATTCAGTACTTC. The genes are TRBV28 and TRBJ2-4, with 9 bases identical to TRBD1. The V segment lost 8 bases and the J segment 1 base; nucleotides outside the gene matches: 0. The CDR3 is made up of 13 amino acids. Per the germline V gene, CDR1 is MDHEN and CDR2 is SYDVKM.

The rearrangement uses TRBV6-5 and TRBJ1-2, with 7 nucleotides matching TRBD1. Trimming took 3 bases from V and 8 from J; bases not matched to a gene: 6. This CDR3 is 13 amino acids long. The germline gives CDR1 MNHEY, CDR2 SVGAGI. CDR3 amino acids: CASSYGDSLGYTF. The CDR3, as DNA: TGTGCCAGCAGTTATGGGGACAGTTTGGGCTACACCTTC.